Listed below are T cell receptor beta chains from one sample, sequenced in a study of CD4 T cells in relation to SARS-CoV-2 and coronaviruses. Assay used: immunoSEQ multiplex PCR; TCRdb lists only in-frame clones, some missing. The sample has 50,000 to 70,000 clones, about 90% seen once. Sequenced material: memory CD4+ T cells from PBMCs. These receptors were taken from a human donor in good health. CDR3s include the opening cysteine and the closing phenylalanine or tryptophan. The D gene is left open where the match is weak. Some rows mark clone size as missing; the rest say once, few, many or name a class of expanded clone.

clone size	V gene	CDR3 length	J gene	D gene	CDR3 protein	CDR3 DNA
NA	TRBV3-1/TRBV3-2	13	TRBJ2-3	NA	CASSQAGPDTQYF	TGTGCCAGCAGCCAAGCGGGGCCTGATACGCAGTATTTT
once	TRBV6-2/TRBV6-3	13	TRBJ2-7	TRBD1	CASSRTGLYEQYF	TGTGCCAGCAGTAGGACAGGGCTCTACGAGCAGTACTTC
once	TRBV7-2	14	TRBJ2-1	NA	CASAGPGQNNEQFF	TGTGCCAGTGCCGGTCCGGGACAAAACAATGAGCAGTTCTTC
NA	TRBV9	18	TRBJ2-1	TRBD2	CASSVAVTGTSGNNEQFF	TGTGCCAGCAGCGTAGCTGTAACCGGGACTAGCGGGAACAATGAGCAGTTCTTC
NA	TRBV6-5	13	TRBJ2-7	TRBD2	CASRSGGAYEQYF	TGTGCCAGCAGAAGCGGGGGGGCCTACGAGCAGTACTTC
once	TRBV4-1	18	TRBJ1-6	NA	CASSQVNFIGPVNSPLHF	TGCGCCAGCAGCCAAGTGAATTTCATCGGGCCGGTCAATTCACCCCTCCACTTT
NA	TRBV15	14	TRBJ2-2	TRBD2	CASNRREGTGELFF	TGTGCCTCCAACCGGCGGGAGGGCACCGGGGAGCTGTTTTTT
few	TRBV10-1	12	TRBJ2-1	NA	CASSAPHGEQFF	TGCGCCAGCAGTGCCCCCCACGGTGAGCAGTTCTTC
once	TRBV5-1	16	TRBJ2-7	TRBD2	CASSRAVAGGSYEQYF	TGCGCCAGCAGCCGAGCCGTAGCGGGTGGCTCCTACGAGCAGTACTTC
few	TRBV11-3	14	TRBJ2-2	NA	CASGRGSGTGELFF	TGTGCCAGCGGTCGGGGTTCGGGCACCGGGGAGCTGTTTTTT
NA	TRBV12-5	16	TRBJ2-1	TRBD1	CASGLGTGAGEREQFF	TGTGCTAGTGGTTTGGGAACAGGGGCTGGTGAAAGGGAGCAGTTCTTC
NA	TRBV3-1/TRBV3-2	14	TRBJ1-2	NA	CASSQRTGQRGYTF	TGTGCCAGCAGCCAACGCACAGGGCAACGAGGCTACACCTTC
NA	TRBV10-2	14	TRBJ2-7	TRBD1	CASIPGQGDYEQYF	TGCGCCAGTATCCCGGGACAGGGGGACTACGAGCAGTACTTC
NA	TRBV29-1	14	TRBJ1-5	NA	CSVVFGNQFQPQHF	TGCAGCGTTGTATTCGGGAATCAGTTTCAGCCCCAGCATTTT
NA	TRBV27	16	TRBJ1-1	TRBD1	CASSLSGQGAMTEAFF	TGTGCCAGCAGTTTATCCGGACAGGGGGCCATGACTGAAGCTTTCTTT
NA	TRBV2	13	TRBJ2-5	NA	CASSGRDQETQYF	TGTGCCAGCAGTGGCAGGGACCAAGAGACCCAGTACTTC
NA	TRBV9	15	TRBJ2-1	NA	CASSVSWGLYNEQFF	TGTGCCAGCAGCGTAAGTTGGGGCCTATACAATGAGCAGTTCTTC
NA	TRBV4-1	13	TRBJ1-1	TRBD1	CASSARDRDLAFF	TGCGCCAGCAGCGCCAGGGACAGGGACTTGGCTTTCTTT
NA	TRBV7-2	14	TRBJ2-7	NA	CASSLRGAEGEQYF	TGTGCCAGCAGCCTTAGGGGGGCAGAGGGCGAGCAGTACTTC
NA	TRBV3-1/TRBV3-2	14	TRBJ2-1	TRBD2	CASSLSRGGHEQFF	TGTGCCAGCAGTCTCTCACGGGGGGGGCATGAGCAGTTCTTC
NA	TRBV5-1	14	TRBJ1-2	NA	CASSPSGRDYGYTF	TGCGCCAGCAGCCCCTCCGGCAGGGACTATGGCTACACCTTC
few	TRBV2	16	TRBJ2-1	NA	CASSPTAIFSYNEQFF	TGTGCCAGCAGTCCCACAGCCATATTCTCCTACAATGAGCAGTTCTTC
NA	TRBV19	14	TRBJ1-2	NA	CASSPTSGRRGYTF	TGTGCCAGTAGCCCCACCTCAGGTCGTCGAGGCTACACCTTC
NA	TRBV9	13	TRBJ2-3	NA	CASSTGTGDTQYF	TGTGCCAGCAGCACCGGTACAGGGGATACGCAGTATTTT
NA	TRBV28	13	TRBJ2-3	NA	CASSSQGLDTQYF	TGTGCCAGCAGTTCCCAGGGATTAGATACGCAGTATTTT
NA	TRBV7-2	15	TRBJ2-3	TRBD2	CASSWTSGVSDTQYF	TGTGCCAGCAGCTGGACTAGCGGGGTTTCAGATACGCAGTATTTT
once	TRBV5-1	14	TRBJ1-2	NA	CASSSSRAAYGYTF	TGCGCCAGCAGCTCAAGCAGGGCAGCCTATGGCTACACCTTC
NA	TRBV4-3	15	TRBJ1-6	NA	CASSQDRTVDSPLHF	TGCGCCAGCAGCCAAGATCGAACAGTGGATTCACCCCTCCACTTT
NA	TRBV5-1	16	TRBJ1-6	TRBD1	CASSLGSTGGGSPLHF	TGCGCCAGCAGCTTGGGAAGTACAGGGGGAGGTTCACCCCTCCACTTT
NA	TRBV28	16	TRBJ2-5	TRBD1	CASSPGTGGYQETQYF	TGTGCCAGCAGTCCCGGGACAGGGGGCTACCAGGAGACCCAGTACTTC
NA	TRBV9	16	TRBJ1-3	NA	CASSSTLQGPGNTIYF	TGTGCCAGCAGCTCCACCTTGCAGGGGCCTGGAAACACCATATATTTT
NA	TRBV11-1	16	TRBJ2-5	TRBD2	CASSARLAGVQETQYF	TGTGCCAGCAGCGCAAGACTAGCGGGGGTCCAAGAGACCCAGTACTTC
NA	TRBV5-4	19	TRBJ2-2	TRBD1	CASSLWTGASVSNTGELFF	TGTGCCAGCAGCCTTTGGACAGGGGCCTCTGTTTCGAACACCGGGGAGCTGTTTTTT